What follows are 7 T cell receptor beta chains derived from one specimen sequenced in a study of CD8+ T cells in alopecia areata. Treatment in this sample: oral pan-JAK inhibitor, 5-10 mg twice daily. Reverse transcribed after extraction, RNA yielded cDNA as the sequencing template. The method was immunoSEQ multiplex PCR; TCRdb's version includes in-frame clones alone and lacks a portion of them. This table holds 170,000 or so clones, roughly 53% found once. The material sequenced was CD8+ T cells sorted from blood, taken at week 24, from a patient treated with tofacitinib. Receptors were obtained from a human donor with alopecia areata.

The V gene is TRBV18, the J gene TRBJ2-3; possibly TRBD1 for D (6 bases). CDR1 KGHSH and CDR2 LQKENI come from the germline V gene. The CDR3 extends over 15 amino acids. The V gene lost 3 bases and the J gene lost 5 bases, with 15 bases spanning the gap. CDR3 sequence reads: CASSPVGQLGDTQYF. DNA for the CDR3: TGTGCCAGCTCACCTGTCGGACAGCTTGGAGATACGCAGTATTTT.

This clone occurred a few times. The V call is TRBV5-6, the J call TRBJ2-7; no clear D gene. The CDR3 has 14 residues. V lost 2 bases to trimming and J lost 0 bases, with 9 bases between them. Germline V CDR1 and CDR2: SGHDT, YYEEEE. The DNA of the CDR3 is TGTGCCAGCAGCTTACAGATGAGCTCCTACGAGCAGTACTTC. It yields the protein CASSLQMSSYEQYF.

The chain links TRBV29-1 to TRBJ2-6; D remains unclear. This CDR3 is 13 amino acids long. The V gene lost 6 bases and the J gene lost 4 bases, with 10 bases spanning the gap. CDR1 is SQVTM, CDR2 ANQGSEA, per germline. The CDR3 loop reads CSVLDTGANVLTF. CDR3 coding DNA: TGCAGCGTCCTCGACACGGGGGCCAACGTCCTGACTTTC.

V is TRBV9 and J is TRBJ1-6; perhaps TRBD1 as D (6 bases). The CDR3 is 14 amino acids. The germline V gene encodes CDR1 SGDLS and CDR2 YYNGEE. The V end was cut by 3 bases, the J end by 9 bases, with 13 bases between. CDR3 nucleotide sequence: TGTGCCAGCAGCGACCGGGACAACCTTTCACCCCTCCACTTT. This encodes CASSDRDNLSPLHF.

The V and J genes are TRBV5-1 and TRBJ2-7, with TRBD2 identical over 10 bases. Germline V lookup: CDR1 SGHRS, CDR2 YFSETQ. Losses at the gene ends were 0 bases for V and 3 bases for J; bases not matched to a gene: 6. This CDR3 region has 16 residues. The CDR3 nucleotides read TGCGCCAGCAGCTTGGTTGGTCTAGCGGGGGACTACGAGCAGTACTTC. Protein sequence: CASSLVGLAGDYEQYF.

V and J are TRBV9 and TRBJ1-1; D uncertain. The CDR3 has 11 amino acids. The V gene lost 1 base and the J gene lost 9 bases, with 7 bases spanning the gap. CDR1 and CDR2 from the germline V gene are SGDLS and YYNGEE. The CDR3 coding sequence is TGTGCCAGCAGCGTATCTCCGAAAGCTTTCTTT. Encoded protein: CASSVSPKAFF.

Only a few counts were recorded for this clone. The chain couples TRBV7-2 to TRBJ1-2; weak D call: TRBD1 (5 bases). The germline V gene encodes CDR1 SGHTA and CDR2 FQGNSA. The germline V and J ends were trimmed by 10 bases and 3 bases, with 9 bases remaining between them. CDR3 length: 11 residues. DNA of the CDR3: TGTGCCAACCGCAGGGACTATGGCTACACCTTC. It specifies CANRRDYGYTF.